This T cell receptor (beta chain) stems from a study of Ad26.COV2.S vaccination and SARS-CoV-2 variants. V was clipped by 5 bases and J by 5 bases; unmatched bases: 7. The germline V gene has CDR1 SGHVS and CDR2 FQNEAQ. This CDR3 has 15 amino acids. This clone showed up just a few times. Assay used: immunoSEQ multiplex PCR; TCRdb lists only in-frame clones, some missing. The sample includes some 320,000 clones, about 86% of them seen just once. Treatment reported: about 20 received Ad26.COV2.S at low or high dose, single or two shots; five or six received placebo; per-sample allocation not given. Day 63 following the first vaccine or placebo injection was when the samples were taken.

The sample in question was peripheral blood, obtained in a trial of Ad26.COV2.S vaccine versus placebo. The J gene is TRBJ1-5, the V gene TRBV7-8, with 9 bases lining up with TRBD1. The sequence was obtained from a person aged 18-60 years who received the Ad26.COV2.S COVID-19 vaccine or a placebo. The CDR3, as DNA: TGTGCCAGCAGCATACACAGGGGGCCGGATCAGCCCCAGCATTTT. It is translated as CASSIHRGPDQPQHF. The variable domain in full, completed from reference TRBV7-8 and TRBJ1-5, reads GAGVSQSPRYKVAKRGQDVALRCDPISGHVSLFWYQQALGQGPEFLTYFQNEAQLDKSGLPSDRFFAERPEGSVSTLKIQRTQQEDSAVYLCASSIHRGPDQPQHFGDGTRLSIL.